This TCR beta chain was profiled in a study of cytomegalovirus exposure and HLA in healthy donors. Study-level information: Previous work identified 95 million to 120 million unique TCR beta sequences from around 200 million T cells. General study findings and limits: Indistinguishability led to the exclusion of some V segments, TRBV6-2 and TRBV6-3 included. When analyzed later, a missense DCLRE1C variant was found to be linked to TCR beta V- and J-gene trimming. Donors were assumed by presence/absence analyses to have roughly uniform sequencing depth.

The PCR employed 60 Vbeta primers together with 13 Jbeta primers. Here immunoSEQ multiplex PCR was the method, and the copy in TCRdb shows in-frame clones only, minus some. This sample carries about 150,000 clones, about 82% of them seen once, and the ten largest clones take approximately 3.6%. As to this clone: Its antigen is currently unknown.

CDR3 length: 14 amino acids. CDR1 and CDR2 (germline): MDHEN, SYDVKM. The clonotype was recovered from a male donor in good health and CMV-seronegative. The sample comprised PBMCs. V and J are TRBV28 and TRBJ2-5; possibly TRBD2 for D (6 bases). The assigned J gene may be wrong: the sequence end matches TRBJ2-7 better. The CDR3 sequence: CASSLSRDPYEQYF. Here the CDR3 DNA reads TGTGCCAGCAGTTTATCGCGGGACCCCTACGAGCAGTACTTC.